This TCR beta chain was sequenced for a study of response to subunit inactivated influenza vaccine. Trimming took off 3 bases at V and 9 bases at J, with 13 bases between the two ends. The CDR3 consists of 13 residues. Germline-derived CDR1 and CDR2 are ENHRY and SYGVKD. TCRdb analysed the RT-PCR reads with MiXCR anew, one entry per CDR3 protein. This sample has 500,000 to 600,000 distinct CDR3 sequences; 7.6% occur once, and the top ten carry 10% to 15%. This clonotype was seen many times. The receptor's source is a man aged 45 to 75 who received an inactivated influenza vaccine. Sequenced here: PBMCs from blood, sampled around 25 months after vaccination. The chain combines TRBV10-3 with TRBJ2-3; D remains ambiguous. CDR3 sequence: CAISDSQPETQYF. The CDR3 DNA sequence: TGTGCCATCAGTGATTCTCAGCCGGAAACGCAGTATTTT.